Below, 29 T cell receptor beta chains from the same sample are listed, as sequenced in a study of blood T cell repertoires in COVID-19. Some clones are missing from TCRdb's copy, which holds only in-frame ones; the method was immunoSEQ multiplex PCR. The sample lists over 200,000 clones, roughly 90% occurring once. Sequencing was performed on peripheral blood. These receptors were collected from a woman aged 55-69 years with acute or convalescent COVID-19.

This sequence joins TRBV5-1 and TRBJ1-3; unclear D gene. The CDR3 spans 16 residues. V was cut by 4 bases and J by 0 bases, with 14 bases left in between. CDR1 is SGHRS, CDR2 YFSETQ, per germline. The CDR3 coding sequence is TGCGCCAGCAGCCCAGATACGCCTTCCTCTGGAAACACCATATATTTT. Its protein product is CASSPDTPSSGNTIYF. The full variable domain, its missing parts supplied by reference TRBV5-1 and TRBJ1-3, is KAGVTQTPRYLIKTRGQQVTLSCSPISGHRSVSWYQQTPGQGLQFLFEYFSETQRNKGNFPGRFSGRQFSNSRSEMNVSTLELGDSALYLCASSPDTPSSGNTIYFGEGSWLTVV.

This clone was seen once. The rearrangement links TRBV5-6 to TRBJ1-2; TRBD1 matches at 9 bases. The CDR3 contains 13 residues. V lost 3 bases, J lost 7 bases, and 4 bases stayed unmatched. Germline V gene data show CDR1 as SGHDT and CDR2 as YYEEEE. The DNA for the CDR3 is TGTGCCAGCAGCTCCGGGACAGGGCCTGGCTACACCTTC. It yields the protein CASSSGTGPGYTF.

The rearrangement links TRBV7-2 to TRBJ1-4, with 8 bases fitting TRBD1. Trimming took 5 bases from V and 9 from J; bases not matched to a gene: 8. Germline V lookup: CDR1 SGHTA, CDR2 FQGNSA. The CDR3 has 14 residues. Here the CDR3 reads CASSTRQGNQKLFF. In nucleotides, the CDR3 is TGTGCCAGCAGCACCCGACAGGGGAATCAAAAACTGTTTTTT.

The CDR3 sequence: CSASLTGQPNSPLHF. DNA of the CDR3: TGCAGTGCTAGTCTCACGGGACAGCCTAATTCACCCCTCCACTTT. This sequence joins TRBV20-1 and TRBJ1-6; the match to TRBD1 covers 7 bases. This CDR3 has 15 amino acids. From germline, CDR1 is DFQATT and CDR2 SNEGSKA (reference sequence). The J segment lost 6 bases and the V segment lost 3 bases, leaving 8 bases of the junction unmatched.

This clone is a singleton in its sample. V usage is TRBV11-2 and J usage is TRBJ2-7; 7 bases match TRBD1. CDR3 length: 15 residues. The J segment lost 3 bases and the V segment lost 5 bases, leaving 10 bases of the junction unmatched. Germline values: CDR1 SGHAT, CDR2 FQNNGV. The CDR3 nucleotides read TGTGCCAGCAGCCCCCAAAACAGGGGCATCTACGAGCAGTACTTC. Amino acids: CASSPQNRGIYEQYF.

This clone was detected once. The chain couples TRBV3-1 (or the pseudogene TRBV3-2) to TRBJ2-7; TRBD2 matches 13 bases. Germline CDR1 reads LGHDT; CDR2 reads YNNKEL (reference sequence). This CDR3 contains 14 residues. CDR3 in DNA: TGTGCCAGCAGCCAAGATACTAGCGGGAGGGCCGTTGTGGTC. This gives the protein CASSQDTSGRAVVV.

The chain joins TRBV28 to TRBJ1-2; D uncertain. The CDR3 covers 16 residues. The germline CDR1 and CDR2 sequences are MDHEN and SYDVKM. The ends were cut back, 1 base at V and 1 base at J, with 13 bases in the middle. CDR3 amino acids: CASSLFPLEGNYGYTF. The CDR3 coding sequence is TGTGCCAGCAGTTTATTCCCCCTAGAGGGTAACTATGGCTACACCTTC.

This chain uses TRBV28 with TRBJ2-7; 9 positions match TRBD1. CDR1 and CDR2 from the germline V gene are MDHEN and SYDVKM. Trimming cost V 6 bases and J 3 bases; bases outside gene matches: 3. The CDR3 length is 13 residues. The CDR3 nucleotides are TGTGCCAGCAGCATGGGACAGGGCTACGAGCAGTACTTC. It yields the protein CASSMGQGYEQYF. The complete variable domain, with remaining parts taken from reference TRBV28 and TRBJ2-7, reads DVKVTQSSRYLVKRTGEKVFLECVQDMDHENMFWYRQDPGLGLRLIYFSYDVKMKEKGDIPEGYSVSREKKERFSLILESASTNQTSMYLCASSMGQGYEQYFGPGTRLTVT.

In this sample, this clone turned up a few times. This same CDR3 is encoded by further DNA sequences in the sample. The rearrangement links TRBV18 to TRBJ1-1; TRBD1 is a possible D gene (5 bases). Trimming shortened V by 3 bases and J by 5 bases, and 7 bases separated the two germline ends. CDR3 size: 12 residues. Germline CDR1 is KGHSH and CDR2 is LQKENI. This CDR3 is CASSPRVTEAFF. As DNA, the CDR3 is TGTGCCAGCTCACCCAGGGTGACTGAAGCTTTCTTT.

The J gene is TRBJ1-1, the V gene TRBV19; TRBD1 matches 9 bases. The CDR3 extends over 16 amino acids. CDR1 and CDR2 from the germline V gene are LNHDA and SQIVND (reference sequence). J lost 1 base, V lost 2 bases, and 5 bases had no gene match. The CDR3 spells CASSITGGAGNTEAFF. The CDR3 coding sequence is TGTGCCAGTAGTATAACAGGGGGCGCCGGGAACACTGAAGCTTTCTTT.

The J gene is TRBJ1-1, the V gene TRBV11-2, with D hard to call. The V end lost 2 bases, the J end lost 0 bases, and 16 bases lay between the germline ends. This CDR3 has 17 residues. CDR1 and CDR2 from the germline V gene are SGHAT and FQNNGV. The CDR3 bases are TGTGCCAGCAGCTTATTCGGTACAGAAATTATGAACACTGAAGCTTTCTTT. Amino acids: CASSLFGTEIMNTEAFF.

The table lists this clone with a count of one. This sequence joins TRBV6-5 and TRBJ1-1; D gene uncertain. This CDR3 has 14 residues. V lost 2 bases and J lost 4, with 11 bases in between. From germline, CDR1 is MNHEY and CDR2 SVGAGI. The CDR3: CASSYERGGTEAFF. CDR3 sequence (DNA): TGTGCCAGCAGTTACGAGCGAGGAGGCACTGAAGCTTTCTTT.

V is TRBV18 and J is TRBJ2-5; D gene ambiguous. The CDR3 length is 14 residues. V dropped 1 base and J dropped 1 base, with 7 bases sitting between them. Germline CDR1 is KGHSH and CDR2 is LQKENI. CDR3 sequence reads: CASSPRAIQETQYF. The CDR3 nucleotides read TGTGCCAGCTCACCACGGGCGATCCAAGAGACCCAGTACTTC.

This clone was counted only a few times. The chain combines TRBV4-2 with TRBJ2-1; 8 bases align to TRBD1. The CDR3 consists of 15 residues. In germline, CDR1 is LGHNA, CDR2 YNFKEQ. Trimming cost V 1 base and J 4 bases; bases outside gene matches: 3. As DNA, the CDR3 is TGTGCCAGCAGCCAAGGGACAGGGATATACAATGAGCAGTTCTTC. It yields the protein CASSQGTGIYNEQFF.

The rearrangement links TRBV7-8 to TRBJ1-3, with TRBD1 matching 8 bases. V was pared by 5 bases and J by 2 bases, with 5 bases of the junction left unmatched. The CDR3 loop spans 15 amino acids. Germline V gives CDR1 SGHVS, CDR2 FQNEAQ. As DNA, the CDR3 is TGTGCCAGCAGCATTCAGGGGGCTGCTGGAAACACCATATATTTT. Encoded protein: CASSIQGAAGNTIYF.

In DNA, the CDR3 is TGTGCCACCAGTGACCCGACTAGCGGGATCGGCACAGATACGCAGTATTTT. Its protein is CATSDPTSGIGTDTQYF. The V gene is TRBV24-1, the J gene TRBJ2-3; 11 bases are a match to TRBD2. Germline V gene lookup returns CDR1 KGHDR and CDR2 SFDVKD. Losses at the gene ends were 4 bases for V and 1 base for J; bases not matched to a gene: 6. This CDR3 spans 17 amino acids.

This chain links TRBV7-2 with TRBJ1-4; D gene uncertain. V lost 1 base and J lost 1, with 10 bases in between. Germline CDR1 SGHTA, CDR2 FQGNSA. The CDR3 loop spans 16 amino acids. CDR3: CASSLDSVRTNEKLFF. The CDR3 coding sequence is TGTGCCAGCAGCTTAGATTCAGTTCGAACTAATGAAAAACTGTTTTTT.

Concerning this clone itself: This CDR3 is also generated by other DNA sequences in the sample. This rearrangement joins TRBV9 to TRBJ2-1; 10 bases are a match to TRBD2. CDR1 and CDR2 (germline): SGDLS, YYNGEE. V lost 0 bases and J lost 2; bases outside the gene matches: 2. The CDR3 length is 16 residues. For the CDR3, the DNA is TGTGCCAGCAGCGTAGTAGCGGGAGGACCCTACAATGAGCAGTTCTTC. Amino acid sequence: CASSVVAGGPYNEQFF.

As to this clone: Other DNA sequences in this sample translate to the same CDR3. The chain uses TRBV3-1 (or the pseudogene TRBV3-2) and TRBJ1-2; no clear D gene. CDR3 length: 15 amino acids. V dropped 1 base and J dropped 4 bases, with 13 bases sitting between them. From germline, CDR1 is LGHDT and CDR2 YNNKEL (reference sequence). The CDR3 reads CASSQGGRGLYGYTF. CDR3 nucleotide sequence: TGTGCCAGCAGCCAAGGTGGTCGGGGTCTCTATGGCTACACCTTC.

The genes are TRBV12-3 or TRBV12-4 and TRBJ2-3; D perhaps matches TRBD2 (5 bases). V was clipped by 3 bases and J by 8 bases, with 12 bases between them. The CDR3 spans 13 residues. For the CDR3, the DNA is TGTGCCAGCAGTTTGACGAAACGGGGTACGCAGTATTTT. The encoded protein is CASSLTKRGTQYF.

The chain uses TRBV5-1 and TRBJ1-5, with D unresolved. Germline CDR1 and CDR2: SGHRS and YFSETQ. This CDR3 comprises 14 residues. V was clipped by 4 bases and J by 1 base, with 9 bases between them. CDR3 nucleotide sequence: TGCGCCAGCAGCACCGGTTCGAGCAATCAGCCCCAGCATTTT. Amino acid sequence: CASSTGSSNQPQHF. Variable domain in full (rest from reference TRBV5-1 and TRBJ1-5): KAGVTQTPRYLIKTRGQQVTLSCSPISGHRSVSWYQQTPGQGLQFLFEYFSETQRNKGNFPGRFSGRQFSNSRSEMNVSTLELGDSALYLCASSTGSSNQPQHFGDGTRLSIL.

The chain uses TRBV3-1 (or the pseudogene TRBV3-2) and TRBJ2-2; 7 bases are shared with TRBD1. Germline V gives CDR1 LGHDT, CDR2 YNNKEL (reference sequence). The CDR3 extends over 14 amino acids. V was clipped by 6 bases and J by 0 bases; unmatched bases: 1. The CDR3 is CASRQGSNTGELFF. Here the CDR3 DNA reads TGTGCCAGCAGACAGGGGTCGAACACCGGGGAGCTGTTTTTT.

The chain links TRBV27 to TRBJ1-1, with D tentatively TRBD1 (6 bases). CDR3 length: 14 residues. The ends were cut back, 0 bases at V and 6 bases at J, with 11 bases in the middle. Per the germline V gene, CDR1 is MNHEY and CDR2 is SMNVEV (reference sequence). The DNA for the CDR3 is TGTGCCAGCAGTTTATCAATTCCAGGGGCTGAAGCTTTCTTT. Its translation is CASSLSIPGAEAFF.

V and J are TRBV9 and TRBJ2-3; 11 positions agree with TRBD2. Per germline, CDR1 SGDLS and CDR2 YYNGEE. The length of the CDR3 is 16 residues. J lost 7 bases, V lost 0 bases, and 7 bases had no gene match. The CDR3 region has the DNA TGTGCCAGCAGCGTAGAACTAGCGGGAGTGCGAAATACGCAGTATTTT. Protein: CASSVELAGVRNTQYF.

This clone was recorded only once. The rearrangement links TRBV30 to TRBJ1-2; 7 nucleotides line up with TRBD1. The germline CDR1 and CDR2 sequences are GTSNPN and SVGIG (reference sequence). J was trimmed by 4 bases and V by 4 bases; bases with no gene match: 0. The CDR3 has 11 amino acids. The CDR3 reads CAWTGGYGYTF. CDR3 sequence (DNA): TGTGCCTGGACAGGGGGCTATGGCTACACCTTC.

This sequence joins TRBV7-8 and TRBJ2-7; D call uncertain. CDR1 is SGHVS, CDR2 FQNEAQ, per germline. Trimming took 7 bases from V and 0 from J, leaving 10 bases between them. There are 13 residues in the CDR3. This chain's CDR3 is CASTRPGSYEQYF. Written as DNA, the CDR3 is TGTGCCAGCACCCGCCCAGGCTCCTACGAGCAGTACTTC.

The chain uses TRBV19 and TRBJ1-4; D is unresolved. Germline CDR1 and CDR2: LNHDA and SQIVND (reference sequence). This CDR3 is 14 amino acids long. Deletions cut 2 bases from V and 6 bases from J, with 10 bases between. The CDR3 region has the DNA TGTGCCAGTAGTATATACACCCGGGATGAAAAACTGTTTTTT. This gives the protein CASSIYTRDEKLFF.

The chain uses TRBV6-5 and TRBJ1-1; possibly TRBD1 for D (5 bases). The germline V and J ends were trimmed by 7 bases and 5 bases, with 14 bases remaining between them. Germline V gene lookup returns CDR1 MNHEY and CDR2 SVGAGI. This CDR3 has 13 residues. The CDR3 loop reads CASTLGGRTEAFF. The CDR3 DNA reads as TGTGCCAGCACCCTCGGGGGGAGGACTGAAGCTTTCTTT.

CDR3 residues: CASSEREKLFF. Here the CDR3 DNA reads TGTGCCAGCAGTGAACGTGAAAAACTGTTTTTT. The V gene is TRBV2, the J gene TRBJ1-4; D is ambiguous. CDR1 SNHLY and CDR2 FYNNEI come from the germline V gene. The V end was cut by 2 bases, the J end by 7 bases, with 2 bases between. CDR3 length: 11 residues. Supplemented by reference TRBV2 and TRBJ1-4, the full variable domain reads EPEVTQTPSHQVTQMGQEVILRCVPISNHLYFYWYRQILGQKVEFLVSFYNNEISEKSEIFDDQFSVERPDGSNFTLKIRSTKLEDSAMYFCASSEREKLFFGSGTQLSVL.